These 26 T cell receptor beta chains were sequenced from one sample in a study of cytomegalovirus exposure and HLA in healthy donors. PCR involved 60 Vbeta and 13 Jbeta primers. The protocol was immunoSEQ multiplex PCR, while the TCRdb copy is restricted to in-frame clones and leaves out a portion. Recorded for this sample: approximately 120,000 clones. What was sequenced was PBMCs. These receptors originate from a man between 25 and 39 years old in good health and CMV-seronegative.

V and J are TRBV5-1 and TRBJ2-7, with D perhaps matching TRBD2 (6 bases). The CDR3 runs to 13 residues. CDR1 SGHRS and CDR2 YFSETQ come from the germline V gene. V was trimmed by 4 bases and J by 2 bases, leaving 10 bases between them. CDR3 loop: CASSPTRAYEQYF. Written as DNA, the CDR3 is TGCGCCAGCAGCCCGACTAGGGCCTACGAGCAGTACTTC.

CDR3 protein: CASSPYPGGAKNIQYF. The CDR3, as DNA: TGTGCCAGCAGTCCTTACCCCGGCGGCGCCAAAAACATTCAGTACTTC. The chain employs TRBV27 and TRBJ2-4, with D unresolved. Trimming removed 5 bases from V and 1 base from J, with 15 bases in between. The CDR3 runs 16 residues. In germline, CDR1 is MNHEY, CDR2 SMNVEV (reference sequence).

This chain links TRBV14 with TRBJ2-7, with D perhaps matching TRBD2 (5 bases). V was cut by 4 bases and J by 2 bases, with 12 bases left in between. The CDR3 spans 14 residues. From germline, CDR1 is SGHDN and CDR2 FVKESK. CDR3 DNA: TGTGCCAGCAGCCCCGGGATTCCGGCCTACGAGCAGTACTTC. Its translation is CASSPGIPAYEQYF.

With regard to this clone: One end of the junction does not line up with germline, which may come from a read error. This specimen includes other DNA sequences encoding the same CDR3. V usage is TRBV10-3 and J usage is TRBJ2-6; possibly TRBD2 for D (6 bases). Germline V gene data show CDR1 as ENHRY and CDR2 as SYGVKD. CDR3 length: 20 amino acids. The CDR3 reads CAISELGRGHPGAGANVLTF. CDR3 coding DNA: TGTGCTATCAGTGAGCTTGGTAGGGGTCACCCGGGGGCTGGGGCCAACGTCCTGACTTTC.

The chain links TRBV5-1 to TRBJ1-2, with no clear D. CDR1 is SGHRS, CDR2 YFSETQ, per germline. V was trimmed by 5 bases and J by 6 bases, leaving 11 bases between them. This CDR3 region has 12 residues. CDR3 protein: CASSFGIHGYTF. The CDR3 region has the DNA TGCGCCAGCAGTTTCGGTATCCATGGCTACACCTTC.

The V and J genes are TRBV30 and TRBJ2-7, with TRBD2 matching 8 bases. This CDR3 comprises 16 residues. CDR1 GTSNPN and CDR2 SVGIG come from the germline V gene (reference sequence). The V and J ends lost 1 base and 0 bases, in that order; junction bases with no gene match: 8. The CDR3 DNA reads TGTGCCTGGAGTGACCCCCGGGGGGGGCTCTCCTACGAGCAGTACTTC. Translating it yields CAWSDPRGGLSYEQYF.

The chain is built from TRBV6-5 and TRBJ1-1; tentative D call: TRBD1 (6 bases). The CDR3 consists of 15 residues. Trimming took off 2 bases at V and 0 bases at J, with 10 bases between the two ends. Germline V CDR1 and CDR2: MNHEY, SVGAGI. The CDR3 bases are TGTGCCAGCAGTTACCAGGGGATCGTGAACACTGAAGCTTTCTTT. Translation: CASSYQGIVNTEAFF.

The chain employs TRBV13 and TRBJ2-3, with 14 bases that match TRBD2. The V and J ends lost 4 bases and 0 bases, in that order; junction bases with no gene match: 9. Germline-derived CDR1 and CDR2 are PRHDT and FYEKMQ (reference sequence). The CDR3 is 19 residues long. CDR3: CASSSRRLAGGRSTDTQYF. CDR3 sequence (DNA): TGTGCCAGCAGCTCCCGAAGACTAGCGGGAGGGCGTAGCACAGATACGCAGTATTTT.

The chain is built from TRBV7-2 and TRBJ1-2; the D is unclear. Deletions cut 2 bases from V and 2 bases from J, with 9 bases between. The CDR3 runs 14 residues. CDR1 is SGHTA and CDR2 is FQGNSA in the germline V gene. CDR3 bases: TGTGCCAGCAGCTTACAGTCCCTCAACTATGGCTACACCTTC. It specifies CASSLQSLNYGYTF.

This chain links TRBV6-1 with TRBJ1-2, with TRBD1 identical over 10 bases. CDR3 length: 18 residues. V dropped 3 bases and J dropped 4; count of bases not matched to a gene: 14. Germline lookup yields CDR1 MNHNS and CDR2 SASEGT. This CDR3 is CASSDLPRQGAIVYGYTF. As DNA, the CDR3 is TGTGCCAGCAGTGACCTCCCTCGACAGGGGGCGATCGTCTATGGCTACACCTTC.

V and J are TRBV2 and TRBJ2-5; a weak D match, TRBD2 (6 bases). The J call may be wrong; the DNA end is better matched by TRBJ2-7. Looked up from germline, CDR1 is SNHLY and CDR2 is FYNNEI. CDR3 length equals 12 residues. In DNA form, the CDR3 reads TGTGCCAGCGGGAGGAATTCCTACGAGCAGTACTTC. Translation gives CASGRNSYEQYF.

This chain joins TRBV11-2 and TRBJ2-1; TRBD1 matches at 9 bases. CDR1 is SGHAT, CDR2 FQNNGV, per germline. The ends lost 5 bases at V and 7 bases at J; junction bases unmatched: 6. The CDR3 has 14 residues. The CDR3 reads CASSRDREGNEQFF. The DNA of the CDR3 is TGTGCCAGCAGCAGGGACAGGGAAGGGAATGAGCAGTTCTTC.

The V call is TRBV5-5, the J call TRBJ2-7, with D possibly matching TRBD1 (6 bases). CDR1 is SGHKS, CDR2 YYEKEE, per germline (reference sequence). Trimming took off 2 bases at V and 3 bases at J, with 6 bases between the two ends. The CDR3 length is 12 residues. CDR3 protein: CASSLQGYEQYF. DNA of the CDR3: TGTGCCAGCAGCTTACAGGGCTACGAGCAGTACTTC.

The V and J genes are TRBV27 and TRBJ2-7; D gene uncertain. CDR3 length equals 14 residues. V lost 5 bases and J 3 bases, leaving 14 bases between the germline ends. CDR1 MNHEY and CDR2 SMNVEV come from the germline V gene (reference sequence). In DNA, the CDR3 is TGTGCCAGCAGTCCCCTGACAAGTTTCTACGAGCAGTACTTC. This codes for CASSPLTSFYEQYF.

The rearrangement links TRBV28 to TRBJ2-7; 7 bases line up with TRBD2. The CDR3 length is 14 residues. Per germline, CDR1 MDHEN and CDR2 SYDVKM. J gave up 6 bases and V 3 bases, and 8 bases lay outside the gene matches. This chain's CDR3 is CASSLVGGRPEQYF. CDR3 bases: TGTGCCAGCAGTTTGGTTGGCGGGAGACCCGAGCAGTACTTC.

The chain joins TRBV2 to TRBJ2-7; tentatively, D is TRBD1 (6 bases). CDR3 length equals 13 residues. Trimming stripped 1 base from V and 7 bases from J, with 11 bases between. Germline V gene lookup returns CDR1 SNHLY and CDR2 FYNNEI. CDR3: CASSEETQGEQYF. CDR3 DNA sequence: TGTGCCAGCAGTGAAGAAACCCAGGGGGAGCAGTACTTC. Full variable domain (remainder filled in from reference TRBV2 and TRBJ2-7): EPEVTQTPSHQVTQMGQEVILRCVPISNHLYFYWYRQILGQKVEFLVSFYNNEISEKSEIFDDQFSVERPDGSNFTLKIRSTKLEDSAMYFCASSEETQGEQYFGPGTRLTVT.

The J gene is TRBJ1-5, the V gene TRBV28; 7 bases align to TRBD1. This CDR3 is 14 amino acids long. From germline, CDR1 is MDHEN and CDR2 SYDVKM. Unmatched junction bases numbered 9, after V lost 7 bases and J lost 6 bases. Here the CDR3 reads CASKKGARSQPQHF. CDR3 bases: TGTGCCAGCAAGAAGGGGGCTCGGAGTCAGCCCCAGCATTTT.

The chain has TRBV7-2 and TRBJ2-2; D not certain. The CDR3 sequence is 13 residues long. Germline CDR1 is SGHTA and CDR2 is FQGNSA. Trimming left V 6 bases short and J 5 bases short, with 10 bases between. The CDR3 is CASRPPLTGELFF. CDR3 DNA sequence: TGTGCCAGCAGACCTCCTCTAACCGGGGAGCTGTTTTTT.

The gene calls are TRBV30 and TRBJ2-3, with TRBD2 matching 7 bases. Per the germline V gene, CDR1 is GTSNPN and CDR2 is SVGIG (reference sequence). The V and J ends lost 4 bases and 2 bases, in that order; junction bases with no gene match: 3. The CDR3 runs to 13 residues. The CDR3 DNA is TGTGCCTGGACTAGCGGATCCACAGATACGCAGTATTTT. It translates to CAWTSGSTDTQYF.

The chain employs TRBV7-3 and TRBJ2-2; possibly TRBD1 for D (6 bases). Trimming shortened V by 5 bases and J by 5 bases, and 9 bases separated the two germline ends. The V gene's germline CDR1 is SGHTA and CDR2 FQGTGA. The CDR3 consists of 13 residues. The CDR3 coding sequence is TGTGCCAGCAGCCCGACAGGTACCGGGGAGCTGTTTTTT. Translated, it gives CASSPTGTGELFF.

The CDR3 nucleotides are TGTGCCAGCTCACCGGCGGGACAGGGGGCCGAGCAGTACTTC. Translation gives CASSPAGQGAEQYF. The V call is TRBV18, the J call TRBJ2-7; 12 nucleotides align to TRBD1. The V gene end was trimmed by 3 bases and the J gene end by 6 bases; junction bases not matched to a gene: 3. CDR3 size: 14 residues. The V gene's germline CDR1 is KGHSH and CDR2 LQKENI.

This rearrangement joins TRBV5-1 to TRBJ1-2; 9 bases map to TRBD1. Trimming removed 4 bases from V and 7 bases from J; junction bases left unmatched: 20. This CDR3 spans 18 amino acids. CDR1 is SGHRS, CDR2 YFSETQ, per germline. The CDR3: CASSNPTGGKNTASGYTF. The DNA for the CDR3 is TGCGCCAGCAGCAACCCGACAGGGGGGAAGAACACTGCCAGTGGCTACACCTTC.

The J gene is TRBJ2-7, the V gene TRBV9; 8 positions agree with TRBD1. This CDR3 is 15 amino acids long. Unmatched junction bases numbered 6, after V lost 2 bases and J lost 2 bases. Germline V gives CDR1 SGDLS, CDR2 YYNGEE. This CDR3 is CASSVSQGAAYEQYF. The CDR3 nucleotides read TGTGCCAGCAGCGTCTCTCAGGGGGCAGCCTACGAGCAGTACTTC.

This rearrangement joins TRBV5-5 to TRBJ2-7, with 9 positions matching TRBD1. The germline V gene encodes CDR1 SGHKS and CDR2 YYEKEE (reference sequence). CDR3 length equals 15 residues. The V gene end was trimmed by 3 bases and the J gene end by 3 bases; junction bases not matched to a gene: 7. CDR3 loop: CASSSIPGQGYEQYF. Written as DNA, the CDR3 is TGTGCCAGCAGCTCCATCCCGGGACAGGGCTACGAGCAGTACTTC.

The rearrangement joins TRBV5-1 to TRBJ1-1, with 8 bases aligning to TRBD1. This CDR3 spans 14 amino acids. The V segment lost 5 bases and the J segment 3 bases; nucleotides outside the gene matches: 6. Germline V gives CDR1 SGHRS, CDR2 YFSETQ. CDR3 in DNA: TGCGCCAGCAGGAAGGACAGGGAGGACACTGAAGCTTTCTTT. Translated: CASRKDREDTEAFF.

This chain links TRBV12-5 with TRBJ2-7; weak D call: TRBD2 (6 bases). Germline assignment: CDR1 LGHNT and CDR2 FRNRAP. The germline V and J ends were trimmed by 5 bases and 1 base, with 21 bases remaining between them. The CDR3 has 17 residues. CDR3 residues: CASGDGIDSGGSYEQYF. For the CDR3, the DNA is TGTGCTAGTGGTGATGGGATAGACAGCGGAGGGTCCTACGAGCAGTACTTC.